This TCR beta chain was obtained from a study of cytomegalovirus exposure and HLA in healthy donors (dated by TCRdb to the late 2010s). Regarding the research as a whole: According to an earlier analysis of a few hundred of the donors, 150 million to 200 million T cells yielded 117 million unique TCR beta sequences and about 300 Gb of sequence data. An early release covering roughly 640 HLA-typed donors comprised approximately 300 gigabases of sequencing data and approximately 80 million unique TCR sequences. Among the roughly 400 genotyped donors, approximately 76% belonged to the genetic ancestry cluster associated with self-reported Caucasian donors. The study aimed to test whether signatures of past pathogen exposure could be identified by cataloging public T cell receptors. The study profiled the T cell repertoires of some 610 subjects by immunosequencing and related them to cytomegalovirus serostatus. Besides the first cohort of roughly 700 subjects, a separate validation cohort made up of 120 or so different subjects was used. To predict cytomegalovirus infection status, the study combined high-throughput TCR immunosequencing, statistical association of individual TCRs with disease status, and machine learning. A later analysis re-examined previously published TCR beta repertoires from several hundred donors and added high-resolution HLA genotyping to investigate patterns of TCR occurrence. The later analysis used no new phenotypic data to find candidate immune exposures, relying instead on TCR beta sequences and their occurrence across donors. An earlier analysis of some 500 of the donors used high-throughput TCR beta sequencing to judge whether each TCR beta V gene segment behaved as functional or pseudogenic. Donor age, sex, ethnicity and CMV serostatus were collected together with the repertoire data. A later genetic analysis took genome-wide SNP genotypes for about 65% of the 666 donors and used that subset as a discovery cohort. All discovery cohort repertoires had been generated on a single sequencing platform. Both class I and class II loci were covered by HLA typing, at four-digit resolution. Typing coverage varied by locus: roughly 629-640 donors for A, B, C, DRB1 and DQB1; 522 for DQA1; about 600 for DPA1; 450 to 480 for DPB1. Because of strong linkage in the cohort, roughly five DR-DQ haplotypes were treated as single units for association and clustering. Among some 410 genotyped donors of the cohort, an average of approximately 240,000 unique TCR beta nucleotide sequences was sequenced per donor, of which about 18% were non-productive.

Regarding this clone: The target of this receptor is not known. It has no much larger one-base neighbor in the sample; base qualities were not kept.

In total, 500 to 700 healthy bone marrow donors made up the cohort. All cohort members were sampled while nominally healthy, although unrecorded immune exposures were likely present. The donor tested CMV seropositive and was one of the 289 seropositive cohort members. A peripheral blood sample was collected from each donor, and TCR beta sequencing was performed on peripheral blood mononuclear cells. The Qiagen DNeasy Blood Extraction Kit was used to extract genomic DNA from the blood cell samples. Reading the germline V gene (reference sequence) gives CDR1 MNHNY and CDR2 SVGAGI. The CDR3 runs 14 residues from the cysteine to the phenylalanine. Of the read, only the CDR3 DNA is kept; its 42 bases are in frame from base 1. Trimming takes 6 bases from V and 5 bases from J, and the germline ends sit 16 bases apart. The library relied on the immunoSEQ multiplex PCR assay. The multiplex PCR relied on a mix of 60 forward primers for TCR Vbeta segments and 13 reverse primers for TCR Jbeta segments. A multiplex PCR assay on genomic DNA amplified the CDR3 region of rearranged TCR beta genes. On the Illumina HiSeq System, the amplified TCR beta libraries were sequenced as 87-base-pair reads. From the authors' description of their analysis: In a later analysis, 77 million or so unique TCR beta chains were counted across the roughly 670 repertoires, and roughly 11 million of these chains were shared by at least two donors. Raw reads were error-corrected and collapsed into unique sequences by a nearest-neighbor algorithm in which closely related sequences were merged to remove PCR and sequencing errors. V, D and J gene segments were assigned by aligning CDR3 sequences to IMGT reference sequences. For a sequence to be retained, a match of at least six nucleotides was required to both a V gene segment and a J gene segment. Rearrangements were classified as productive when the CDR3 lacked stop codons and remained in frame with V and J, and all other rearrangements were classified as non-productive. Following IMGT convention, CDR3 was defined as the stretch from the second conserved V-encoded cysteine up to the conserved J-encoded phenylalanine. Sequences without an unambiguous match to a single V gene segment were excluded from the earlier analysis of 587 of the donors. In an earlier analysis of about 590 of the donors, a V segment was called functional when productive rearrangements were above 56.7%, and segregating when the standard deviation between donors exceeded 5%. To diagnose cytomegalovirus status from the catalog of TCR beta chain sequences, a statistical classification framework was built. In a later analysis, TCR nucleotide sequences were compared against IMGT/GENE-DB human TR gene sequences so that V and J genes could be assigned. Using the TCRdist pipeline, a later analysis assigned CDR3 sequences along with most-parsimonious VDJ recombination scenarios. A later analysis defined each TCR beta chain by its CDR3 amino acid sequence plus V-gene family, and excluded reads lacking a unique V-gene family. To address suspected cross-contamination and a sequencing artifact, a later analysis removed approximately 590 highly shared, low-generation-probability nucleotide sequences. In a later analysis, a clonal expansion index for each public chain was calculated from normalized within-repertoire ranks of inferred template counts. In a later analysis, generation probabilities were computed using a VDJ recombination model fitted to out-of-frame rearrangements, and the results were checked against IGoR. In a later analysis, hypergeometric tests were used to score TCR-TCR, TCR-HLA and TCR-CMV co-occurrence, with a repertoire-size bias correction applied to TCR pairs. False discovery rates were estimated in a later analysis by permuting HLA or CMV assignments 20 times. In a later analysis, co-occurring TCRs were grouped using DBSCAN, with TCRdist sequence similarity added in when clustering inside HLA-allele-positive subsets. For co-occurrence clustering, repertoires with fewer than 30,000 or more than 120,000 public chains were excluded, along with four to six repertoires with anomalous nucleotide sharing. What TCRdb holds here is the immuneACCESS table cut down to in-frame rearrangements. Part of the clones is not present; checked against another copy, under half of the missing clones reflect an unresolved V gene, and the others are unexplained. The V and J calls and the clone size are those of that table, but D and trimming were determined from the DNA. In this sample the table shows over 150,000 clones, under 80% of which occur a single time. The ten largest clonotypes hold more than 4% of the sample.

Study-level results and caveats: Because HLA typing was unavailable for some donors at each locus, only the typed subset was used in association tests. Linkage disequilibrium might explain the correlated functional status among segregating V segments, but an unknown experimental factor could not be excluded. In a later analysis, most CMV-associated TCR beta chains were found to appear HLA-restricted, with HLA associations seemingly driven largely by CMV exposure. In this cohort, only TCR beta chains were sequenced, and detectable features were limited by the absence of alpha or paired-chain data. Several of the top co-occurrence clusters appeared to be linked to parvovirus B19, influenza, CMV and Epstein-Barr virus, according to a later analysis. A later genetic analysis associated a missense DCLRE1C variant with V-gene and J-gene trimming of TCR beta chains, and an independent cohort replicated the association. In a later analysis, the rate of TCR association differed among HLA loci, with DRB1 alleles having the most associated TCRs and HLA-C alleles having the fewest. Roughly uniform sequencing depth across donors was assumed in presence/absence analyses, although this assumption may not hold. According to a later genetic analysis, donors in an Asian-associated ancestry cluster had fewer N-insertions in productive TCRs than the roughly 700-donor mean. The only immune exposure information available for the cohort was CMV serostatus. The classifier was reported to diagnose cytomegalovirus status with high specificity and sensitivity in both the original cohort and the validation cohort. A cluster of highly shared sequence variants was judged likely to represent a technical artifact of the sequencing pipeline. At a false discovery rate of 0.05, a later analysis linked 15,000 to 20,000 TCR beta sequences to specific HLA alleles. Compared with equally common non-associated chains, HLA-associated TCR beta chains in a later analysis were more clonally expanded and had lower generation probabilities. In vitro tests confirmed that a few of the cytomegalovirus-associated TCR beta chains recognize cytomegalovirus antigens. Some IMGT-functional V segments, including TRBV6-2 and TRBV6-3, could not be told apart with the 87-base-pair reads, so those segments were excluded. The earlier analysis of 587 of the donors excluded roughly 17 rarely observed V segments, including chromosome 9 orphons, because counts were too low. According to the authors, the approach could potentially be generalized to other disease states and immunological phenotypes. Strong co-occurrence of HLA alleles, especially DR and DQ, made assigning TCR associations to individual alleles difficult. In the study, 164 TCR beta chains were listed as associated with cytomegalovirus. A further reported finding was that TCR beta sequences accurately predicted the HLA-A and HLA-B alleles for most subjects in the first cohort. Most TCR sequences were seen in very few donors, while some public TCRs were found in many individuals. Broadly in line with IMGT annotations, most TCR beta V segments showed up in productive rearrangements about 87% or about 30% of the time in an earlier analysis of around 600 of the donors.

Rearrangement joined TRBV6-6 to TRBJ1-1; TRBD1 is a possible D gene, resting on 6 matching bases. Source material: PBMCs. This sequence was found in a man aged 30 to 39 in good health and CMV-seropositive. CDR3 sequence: CASRAGERKTEAFF. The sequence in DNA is TGTGCCAGCAGAGCAGGGGAGAGGAAGACTGAAGCTTTCTTT.